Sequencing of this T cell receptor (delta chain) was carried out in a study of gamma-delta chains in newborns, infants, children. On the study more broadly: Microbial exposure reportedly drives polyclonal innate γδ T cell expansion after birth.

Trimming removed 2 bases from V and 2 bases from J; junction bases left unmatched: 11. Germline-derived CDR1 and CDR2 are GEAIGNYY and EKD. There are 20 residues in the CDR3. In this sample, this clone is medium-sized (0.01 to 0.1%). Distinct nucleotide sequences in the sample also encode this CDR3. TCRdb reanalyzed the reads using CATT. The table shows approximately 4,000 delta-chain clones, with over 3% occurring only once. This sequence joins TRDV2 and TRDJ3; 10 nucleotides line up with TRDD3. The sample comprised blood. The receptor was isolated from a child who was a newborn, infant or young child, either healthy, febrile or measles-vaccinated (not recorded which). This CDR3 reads CACDILGDNLRAWDTRQMFF. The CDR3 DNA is TGTGCCTGTGACATCCTGGGGGATAATCTCCGCGCCTGGGACACCCGACAGATGTTTTTC.